One sample yielded the 32 T cell receptor beta chains listed below, sequenced in a study of T-cell memory formation after mild COVID-19 (TCRdb year 2021). Library preparation employed 5' RACE. TCRdb names Illumina NovaSeq 6000 as the instrument used. Through fastp at Q25 and MiXCR, TCRdb rebuilt clones from the public reads, retaining in-frame beta chains. Every distinct CDR3 protein forms one entry, paired with its most common genes and DNA. This sample is represented by more than 450,000 distinct CDR3 sequences; roughly 18% of them were singletons. Around 12% of the sample lies in the top ten. Specimen: PBMCs or a T cell subset sorted from them (not recorded which). Receptor source: an adult woman who had mild COVID-19 (a few samples of this study predate the infection). The sample titles of this study are shuffled in the database, so cell type and time point are left out; the donor was told from shared clones.

This chain links TRBV4-3 with TRBJ2-7, with 12 bases aligning to TRBD2. This CDR3 has 15 amino acids. V gave up 5 bases and J gave up 3 bases; unmatched junction bases: 5. Germline CDR1 and CDR2: LGHNA and YSLEER. The CDR3 here is CASSKGLAGHYEQYF. In DNA, the CDR3 is TGCGCCAGCAGCAAGGGACTAGCGGGCCACTACGAGCAGTACTTC.

V is TRBV4-1 and J is TRBJ1-6; D not certain. V dropped 3 bases and J dropped 12 bases, with 9 bases sitting between them. This CDR3 contains 12 residues. Looked up from germline, CDR1 is MGHRA and CDR2 is YSYEKL. Written as DNA, the CDR3 is TGCGCCAGCAGCCAGCCCGGTGGACCCCTCCACTTT. Amino acids: CASSQPGGPLHF.

V and J are TRBV6-5 and TRBJ2-7; unclear D gene. The V and J ends lost 8 bases and 7 bases respectively, with 18 bases between them. CDR3 length equals 13 residues. CDR1 is MNHEY, CDR2 SVGAGI, per germline. The CDR3 sequence is CASFSPPSLEQYF. The CDR3, as DNA: TGTGCCAGCTTCTCCCCCCCCTCCCTTGAGCAGTACTTC.

This clonotype appeared a few times. The chain couples TRBV29-1 to TRBJ2-7; 7 nucleotides match TRBD2. With V trimmed by 1 base and J by 0 bases, 3 bases remained unmatched. The germline gives CDR1 SQVTM, CDR2 ANQGSEA. The CDR3 extends over 14 amino acids. This chain's CDR3 is CSVEGIAGSYEQYF. The CDR3 DNA follows: TGCAGCGTTGAAGGAATAGCGGGCTCCTACGAGCAGTACTTC.

This clonotype has ten or more counts. The genes are TRBV7-2 and TRBJ2-7; D is unresolved. Looked up from germline, CDR1 is SGHTA and CDR2 is FQGNSA. V gave up 5 bases and J gave up 3 bases, with 17 bases separating them. The CDR3 extends over 15 amino acids. In DNA, the CDR3 is TGTGCCAGCAGCCCGAGCCTCAACGGGCACTACGAGCAGTACTTC. This encodes CASSPSLNGHYEQYF.

The chain carries TRBV7-2 and TRBJ1-1; D perhaps matches TRBD1 (6 bases). CDR1 SGHTA and CDR2 FQGNSA come from the germline V gene. This CDR3 contains 21 residues. The V gene lost 4 bases and the J gene lost 0 bases, with 30 bases spanning the gap. The CDR3 sequence: CASSSGRRPNGGPIMNTEAFF. CDR3 in DNA: TGTGCCAGCAGCTCCGGACGGCGACCGAACGGGGGGCCTATAATGAACACTGAAGCTTTCTTT.

This clonotype came up a few times. The genes are TRBV12-3 or TRBV12-4 and TRBJ2-7, with D tentatively TRBD1 or TRBD2 (5 bases each). The ends were cut back, 7 bases at V and 4 bases at J, with 20 bases in the middle. The CDR3 is 15 amino acids. The DNA of the CDR3 is TGTGCCAGCAATCCTTTGGGGCTGGGGGATTACGAGCAGTACTTC. Encoded protein: CASNPLGLGDYEQYF.

CDR3 sequence reads: CASSPGTTNTEAFF. The DNA for the CDR3 is TGTGCCAGCTCACCTGGGACAACGAACACTGAAGCTTTCTTT. The chain employs TRBV18 and TRBJ1-1, with D maybe TRBD1 (6 bases). Germline CDR1 reads KGHSH; CDR2 reads LQKENI. The V gene lost 3 bases and the J gene lost 1 base, with 9 bases spanning the gap. The CDR3 contains 14 residues.

Comment on this clonotype: An end of the junction does not agree with germline; a read error may underlie this. This rearrangement joins TRBV6-2 or TRBV6-3 to TRBJ2-7, with a weak D call TRBD1 (6 bases). The CDR3 has 15 amino acids. Germline-derived CDR1 and CDR2 are MNHEY and SVGEGT. The CDR3 sequence: CASSFRGTGGDEQYF. The CDR3, as DNA: TGTGCCAGCTCCTTCAGGGGAACAGGTGGCGACGAACAGTACTTC.

This clonotype was counted between two and nine times. The chain has TRBV11-2 and TRBJ2-2, with unresolved D. This CDR3 is 16 amino acids long. Germline V gene data show CDR1 as SGHAT and CDR2 as FQNNGV. Trimming pared 4 bases from V and 4 bases from J, leaving 16 bases between. The CDR3 DNA reads as TGTGCCAGCAGCTGGGCCATGGGAATTGGCACCGGGGAGCTGTTTTTT. Its translation is CASSWAMGIGTGELFF. The variable domain in full, with the rest retrieved from reference TRBV11-2 and TRBJ2-2, is EAGVAQSPRYKIIEKRQSVAFWCNPISGHATLYWYQQILGQGPKLLIQFQNNGVVDDSQLPKDRFSAERLKGVDSTLKIQPAKLEDSAVYLCASSWAMGIGTGELFFGEGSRLTVL.

This clonotype was found a few times. The rearrangement joins TRBV30 to TRBJ2-3; the match to TRBD2 covers 11 bases. Trimming cost V 3 bases and J 6 bases; bases outside gene matches: 8. The CDR3 runs 15 residues. CDR1 and CDR2 (germline): GTSNPN, SVGIG (reference sequence). The CDR3: CAWRLAGAPGDTQYF. Written as DNA, the CDR3 is TGTGCCTGGAGACTAGCGGGGGCTCCGGGGGATACGCAGTATTTT.

This clonotype turned up a few times. The chain carries TRBV5-4 and TRBJ2-5, with TRBD2 matching 7 bases. This CDR3 has 16 residues. CDR1 and CDR2 from the germline V gene are SGHNT and YYREEE (reference sequence). V trimming: 4 bases; J trimming: 0 bases; junction bases outside the gene matches: 9. The CDR3 DNA is TGTGCCAGCAGCCACCGACTAGCCGGAGACCAAGAGACCCAGTACTTC. Encoded protein: CASSHRLAGDQETQYF. The whole variable domain, remainder taken from reference TRBV5-4 and TRBJ2-5, is ETGVTQSPTHLIKTRGQQVTLRCSSQSGHNTVSWYQQALGQGPQFIFQYYREEENGRGNFPPRFSGLQFPNYSSELNVNALELDDSALYLCASSHRLAGDQETQYFGPGTRLLVL.

This clonotype was found a few times. The chain links TRBV21-1 to TRBJ1-5. TRBV21-1 is deemed a pseudogene. The CDR3 is made up of 16 amino acids. The CDR3 reads CASSKYGGRLDQPQHF. CDR3 DNA: TGTGCCAGCAGCAAATACGGAGGGAGGTTGGATCAGCCCCAGCATTTT.

This clonotype was observed a handful of times. The V call is TRBV3-1, the J call TRBJ2-7; 9 bases match TRBD2. Per germline, CDR1 LGHDT and CDR2 YNNKEL (reference sequence). The trim removed 2 bases at V and 2 bases at J, leaving 13 bases unmatched. CDR3 length equals 18 residues. CDR3 protein: CASSQWLAGERITYEQYF. The CDR3 DNA reads as TGTGCCAGCAGCCAATGGTTAGCGGGAGAGAGGATTACCTACGAGCAGTACTTC.

This clonotype was picked up a small number of times. The chain combines TRBV15 with TRBJ2-1, with 11 bases fitting TRBD2. The CDR3 is made up of 17 amino acids. With 1 base clipped from V and 7 bases from J, the junction kept 9 bases outside the gene matches. Germline V gene data show CDR1 as LNHNV and CDR2 as YYDKDF (reference sequence). In DNA, the CDR3 is TGTGCCACCAGCAGAGTCGCCCCTAGCGGGAGGAATAATGAGCAGTTCTTC. Residues: CATSRVAPSGRNNEQFF.

The V call is TRBV5-1, the J call TRBJ2-7, with D possibly TRBD1 on 5 matching bases. The CDR3 is 14 amino acids. V dropped 1 base and J dropped 5 bases, with 13 bases sitting between them. The germline gives CDR1 SGHRS, CDR2 YFSETQ. CDR3 loop: CASSLYYQGDEQYF. CDR3 sequence (DNA): TGCGCCAGCAGCTTGTATTACCAGGGTGACGAGCAGTACTTC.

This clonotype has a handful of counts. This sequence joins TRBV9 and TRBJ2-2; the match to TRBD2 covers 7 bases. There are 15 residues in the CDR3. After removal of 1 base from V and 3 bases from J, the junction contained 3 bases not matched to a gene. CDR1 and CDR2 from the germline V gene are SGDLS and YYNGEE. The CDR3 region has the DNA TGTGCCAGCAGCGTACGCGGGGGTTACACCGGGGAGCTGTTTTTT. This codes for CASSVRGGYTGELFF. Complete variable domain (other parts from reference TRBV9 and TRBJ2-2): DSGVTQTPKHLITATGQRVTLRCSPRSGDLSVYWYQQSLDQGLQFLIQYYNGEERAKGNILERFSAQQFPDLHSELNLSSLELGDSALYFCASSVRGGYTGELFFGEGSRLTVL.

This clonotype was counted only a few times. V is TRBV12-3 or TRBV12-4 and J is TRBJ2-7, with a tentative D call TRBD2 (6 bases). V lost 2 bases to trimming and J lost 6 bases, with 8 bases between them. This CDR3 contains 12 residues. The CDR3 bases are TGTGCCAGCAGTTTACCGGGAGTCGAGCAGTACTTC. Its protein is CASSLPGVEQYF.

The chain couples TRBV11-2 to TRBJ2-3; TRBD2 aligns across 7 bases. The germline V gene encodes CDR1 SGHAT and CDR2 FQNNGV. V lost 5 bases and J lost 7; bases outside the gene matches: 18. The CDR3 loop spans 17 amino acids. The CDR3 sequence: CASSTPSVGGGRNTQYF. The CDR3 nucleotides are TGTGCCAGCAGCACCCCCTCAGTTGGGGGAGGGAGAAATACGCAGTATTTT.

The CDR3 DNA reads as TGCAGTGCTAGAGATCTTACACCCCGGAGCACAGATACGCAGTATTTT. Its protein is CSARDLTPRSTDTQYF. The genes are TRBV20-1 and TRBJ2-3; D gene ambiguous. The CDR3 extends over 16 amino acids. Germline V gene sequence: CDR1 DFQATT, CDR2 SNEGSKA (reference sequence). Trimming removed 0 bases from V and 0 bases from J, with 13 bases in between.

The table lists this clonotype with a count of one. The chain combines TRBV7-8 with TRBJ1-1; no reliable D call. The CDR3 contains 13 residues. Trimming cost V 0 bases and J 3 bases, with 5 bases left between them. Germline V lookup: CDR1 SGHVS, CDR2 FQNEAQ. CDR3 in DNA: TGTGCCAGCAGCTTAGCGCCACACACTGAAGCTTTCTTT. It yields the protein CASSLAPHTEAFF.

This clonotype was seen a few times. The rearrangement links TRBV5-1 to TRBJ2-7; D is perhaps TRBD1 (5 bases). The CDR3 sequence is 16 residues long. V shed 3 bases and J shed 0 bases, with 16 bases lying between them. Germline CDR1 and CDR2: SGHRS and YFSETQ. The CDR3 is CASSSHQGLSSYEQYF. CDR3 bases: TGCGCCAGCAGCTCCCACCAGGGCTTAAGCTCCTACGAGCAGTACTTC.

This clonotype came up a few times. The rearrangement uses TRBV6-5 and TRBJ1-1; D is uncertain. The V end was cut by 3 bases, the J end by 1 base, with 6 bases between. Germline CDR1 reads MNHEY; CDR2 reads SVGAGI. The CDR3 extends over 13 amino acids. The CDR3 region is CASSYVENTEAFF. The CDR3, as DNA: TGTGCCAGCAGTTATGTGGAGAACACTGAAGCTTTCTTT.

This clonotype was counted at least ten times. The J gene is TRBJ2-1, the V gene TRBV7-9, with D possibly called TRBD1 or TRBD2 (5 bases each). Germline lookup yields CDR1 SEHNR and CDR2 FQNEAQ (reference sequence). V shed 4 bases and J shed 7 bases, with 17 bases lying between them. The CDR3 totals 15 residues. CDR3 in DNA: TGTGCCAGCAGCTGGACCGGGACGACACGGAATGAGCAGTTCTTC. Amino acids: CASSWTGTTRNEQFF.

In this sample, this clonotype turned up many times. The chain has TRBV18 and TRBJ2-2; TRBD1 matches 9 bases. The junction had 8 bases not matched to a gene; V was cut back by 8 bases and J by 1 base. Germline CDR1 KGHSH, CDR2 LQKENI. This CDR3 spans 16 amino acids. The CDR3 spells CASPTGTGRNTGELFF. DNA of the CDR3: TGTGCCAGCCCCACGGGGACAGGGAGGAACACCGGGGAGCTGTTTTTT.

This clonotype was recorded a few times. The chain recombines TRBV24-1 with TRBJ1-1, with TRBD1 identical over 7 bases. The CDR3 has 17 residues. The V gene end was trimmed by 3 bases and the J gene end by 1 base; junction bases not matched to a gene: 10. Germline V lookup: CDR1 KGHDR, CDR2 SFDVKD. The CDR3 bases are TGTGCCACCAGTGATAAATCTCCGGACAGGAGGAACACTGAAGCTTTCTTT. As protein: CATSDKSPDRRNTEAFF.

This sequence joins TRBV6-1 and TRBJ1-1; D uncertain. V was shortened by 3 bases and J by 1 base, with 9 bases between the two germline ends. The CDR3 loop spans 14 amino acids. Germline assignment: CDR1 MNHNS and CDR2 SASEGT. The CDR3 sequence is CASSDVPGNTEAFF. In DNA, the CDR3 is TGTGCCAGCAGTGACGTCCCGGGGAACACTGAAGCTTTCTTT.

The chain recombines TRBV20-1 with TRBJ2-3; no clear D. The germline V gene has CDR1 DFQATT and CDR2 SNEGSKA (reference sequence). Trimming took 2 bases from V and 2 from J, leaving 8 bases between them. The CDR3 contains 13 residues. CDR3 residues: CSARNENTDTQYF. CDR3 nucleotide sequence: TGCAGTGCTAGAAACGAAAACACAGATACGCAGTATTTT.

This clonotype was observed a handful of times. This chain connects TRBV5-1 to TRBJ1-1; 9 positions match TRBD1. Germline CDR1 and CDR2: SGHRS and YFSETQ. The J segment lost 0 bases and the V segment lost 3 bases, leaving 0 bases of the junction unmatched. The length of the CDR3 is 14 residues. CDR3: CASSWTGVNTEAFF. The DNA of the CDR3 is TGCGCCAGCAGCTGGACAGGGGTGAACACTGAAGCTTTCTTT. The full variable domain, with the rest looked up from reference TRBV5-1 and TRBJ1-1, is KAGVTQTPRYLIKTRGQQVTLSCSPISGHRSVSWYQQTPGQGLQFLFEYFSETQRNKGNFPGRFSGRQFSNSRSEMNVSTLELGDSALYLCASSWTGVNTEAFFGQGTRLTVV.

The chain links TRBV30 to TRBJ1-2; no reliable D call. With 4 bases removed from V and 4 bases from J, the gap between germline ends came to 16 bases. Germline V gives CDR1 GTSNPN, CDR2 SVGIG (reference sequence). CDR3 size: 14 residues. CDR3 DNA: TGTGCCTGGACCCCTCCGGGGAGGTTCTATGGCTACACCTTC. Residues: CAWTPPGRFYGYTF.

This clonotype was seen repeatedly, ten times or more. The V call is TRBV5-1, the J call TRBJ2-2; weak D call: TRBD1 (5 bases). The CDR3 is made up of 15 amino acids. In germline, CDR1 is SGHRS, CDR2 YFSETQ. V lost 1 base and J lost 1, with 8 bases in between. The CDR3 sequence is CASSLQGQNTGELFF. The CDR3 region has the DNA TGCGCCAGCAGCTTGCAAGGACAGAACACCGGGGAGCTGTTTTTT. Looking up the rest from reference TRBV5-1 and TRBJ2-2 gives the full variable domain: KAGVTQTPRYLIKTRGQQVTLSCSPISGHRSVSWYQQTPGQGLQFLFEYFSETQRNKGNFPGRFSGRQFSNSRSEMNVSTLELGDSALYLCASSLQGQNTGELFFGEGSRLTVL.

V usage is TRBV12-3 or TRBV12-4 and J usage is TRBJ1-1, with 9 bases that match TRBD1. J gave up 4 bases and V 3 bases, and 6 bases lay outside the gene matches. The CDR3 covers 15 residues. CDR3 residues: CASSFPGTGTTEAFF. The CDR3 bases are TGTGCCAGCAGTTTCCCCGGGACAGGGACCACTGAAGCTTTCTTT.